A selection of T cell receptor beta chains follows, all from one sample in a study of blood T cell repertoires in COVID-19. Using immunoSEQ multiplex PCR, the repertoire was profiled, and TCRdb retains in-frame clones only, with some absent. Here the sample spans tens of thousands of clones, around 84% being singletons. Sequenced material: peripheral blood. The receptors originated from a woman aged 50 to 60 with acute or convalescent COVID-19. Both conserved end residues are part of each CDR3. D genes are given only for firm matches. Clone size, where shown, is once, few, many, or a class for clones that have expanded.

J gene	D gene	clone size	V gene	CDR3 DNA	CDR3 protein
TRBJ1-5	.	.	TRBV2	TGTGCCAGCAAACAGGCAAAAGTGGGCAATCAGCCCCAGCATTTT	CASKQAKVGNQPQHF
TRBJ2-7	TRBD1	few	TRBV2	TGTGCCAGCAGTTCTGAAAATTGGGACAGGGCGTACGAGCAGTACTTC	CASSSENWDRAYEQYF
TRBJ1-2	.	.	TRBV4-1	TGCGCCAGCAGCCAAGATGGGGCGGCAAACTATGGCTACACCTTC	CASSQDGAANYGYTF
TRBJ2-5	TRBD2	.	TRBV9	TGTGCCAGCAGCGCCTCCGGGACTAGCGGTGAGACCCAGTACTTC	CASSASGTSGETQYF
TRBJ2-7	TRBD1	.	TRBV5-1	TGCGCCAGCAGCTTGACACCCCCGGGACAGGGGAACGAGCAGTACTTC	CASSLTPPGQGNEQYF
TRBJ2-7	TRBD2	.	TRBV9	TGTGCCAGCAGCGCCACTCTAACGGGACTAGCTCCCTACGAGCAGTACTTC	CASSATLTGLAPYEQYF
TRBJ2-5	.	.	TRBV2	TGTGCCAGCAGGCGGGTCCCCCAAGAGACCCAGTACTTC	CASRRVPQETQYF
TRBJ2-3	.	.	TRBV7-2	TGTGCCAGCAGCTTTATATCAGATACGCAGTATTTT	CASSFISDTQYF
TRBJ1-6	.	once	TRBV19	TGTGCCAGTAGTATCCGAGGCTATAATTCACCCCTCCACTTT	CASSIRGYNSPLHF
TRBJ1-2	.	.	TRBV30	TGTGCCTGGAGTGTATGGGGGGAGTCGTATGGCTACACCTTC	CAWSVWGESYGYTF
TRBJ1-4	.	few	TRBV15	TGTGCCACCAGCAGAGGGGACATGGGTGAAAAACTGTTTTTT	CATSRGDMGEKLFF
TRBJ2-1	.	.	TRBV6-5	TGTGCCAGCAGGCTGGACTATGACAATGAGCAGTTCTTC	CASRLDYDNEQFF
TRBJ1-6	TRBD1	.	TRBV27	TGTGCCAGCAGTCCACCGGGACAGTATTCACCCCTCCACTTT	CASSPPGQYSPLHF
TRBJ2-7	.	.	TRBV6-6	TGTGCCAGCAGTTCGGGGGGCCCCTACGAGCAGTACTTC	CASSSGGPYEQYF
TRBJ2-7	.	.	TRBV28	TGTGCCAGCAGTTTAGGCGGAAGCCACGAGCAGTACTTC	CASSLGGSHEQYF
TRBJ2-5	.	.	TRBV5-5	TGTGCCAGCAGCCTTAACGACATACCAGGGGCCCAGTACTTC	CASSLNDIPGAQYF
TRBJ2-2	.	.	TRBV25-1	TGTGCCAGCAGTGAATATATTCCGGGGGACAGTCGAACCGGGGAGCTGTTTTTT	CASSEYIPGDSRTGELFF
TRBJ2-1	.	.	TRBV9	TGTGCCAGCAGCCCACATCTAGAAATTGGCAATGAGCAGTTCTTC	CASSPHLEIGNEQFF
TRBJ2-7	.	.	TRBV3-1/TRBV3-2	TGTGCCAGCAGCCTAAAGTCCGGGAGTAGCTACGAGCAGTACTTC	CASSLKSGSSYEQYF
TRBJ1-2	.	.	TRBV18	TGTGCCAGCTCACCAGGCAGGGCCAACACCTTCTATGGCTACACCTTC	CASSPGRANTFYGYTF
TRBJ2-2	TRBD2	.	TRBV15	TGTGCCACCAGCATCTCGAGAAGCGGGAGGGTAAACGGGGAGCTGTTTTTT	CATSISRSGRVNGELFF
TRBJ2-1	TRBD2	.	TRBV19	TGTGCCAGTAAGATGACTAGCGGGAGTAATGAGCAGTTCTTC	CASKMTSGSNEQFF
TRBJ2-1	TRBD2	.	TRBV7-2	TGTGCCAGCAGCTTACGGGCTAGCGGGGTGTACAATGAGCAGTTCTTC	CASSLRASGVYNEQFF
TRBJ1-5	TRBD1	once	TRBV2	TGTGCCAGCACCGACAGGGGGCCGGGGCAGCCCCAGCATTTT	CASTDRGPGQPQHF
TRBJ2-7	TRBD2	.	TRBV28	TGTGCCAGCCTAACTAGCGGGAGCGGGGGCGAGCAGTACTTC	CASLTSGSGGEQYF
TRBJ1-4	.	once	TRBV27	TGTGCCAGCAGTTTCAGCTTGGGTCCGGGAAAACTGTTTTTT	CASSFSLGPGKLFF
TRBJ1-6	.	.	TRBV15	TGTGCCACCAGCGCCAGGGACTATAATTCACCCCTCCACTTT	CATSARDYNSPLHF
TRBJ2-3	TRBD2	once	TRBV19	TGTGCCAGTAGTATAGGAGGACTAGCGCAAAGCACAGATACGCAGTATTTT	CASSIGGLAQSTDTQYF
TRBJ2-7	.	few	TRBV5-1	TGCGCCAGCAGCTTGGTGCGGGGTTCCTACGAGCAGTACTTC	CASSLVRGSYEQYF
TRBJ2-1	TRBD2	.	TRBV4-3	TGCGCCAGCAGCCAAGAAAGGCTAGCGGGCTACAATGAGCAGTTCTTC	CASSQERLAGYNEQFF
TRBJ1-1	.	.	TRBV4-2	TGTGCCAGCAGCCAAGGACTGGCGAACACTGAAGCTTTCTTT	CASSQGLANTEAFF
TRBJ2-6	.	.	TRBV2	TGTGCCAGCAGTGGAGGATTTAAGGCCAACGTCCTGACTTTC	CASSGGFKANVLTF
TRBJ2-7	TRBD1	.	TRBV9	TGTGCCAGCAGGGACCGGCCGGAGGACAGGGGCTACGAGCAGTACTTC	CASRDRPEDRGYEQYF
TRBJ2-1	.	.	TRBV2	TGTGCCAGCAGTGATCGGCTCGACAGGTTTTACAATGAGCAGTTCTTC	CASSDRLDRFYNEQFF
TRBJ2-2	.	.	TRBV11-2	TGTGCCGTTACCCCAGGGATGAACACCGGGGAGCTGTTTTTT	CAVTPGMNTGELFF
TRBJ1-1	.	.	TRBV10-3	TGTGCCATCAGTGCCGCCAGGGAGGGCAACACTGAAGCTTTCTTT	CAISAAREGNTEAFF
TRBJ2-2	.	.	TRBV7-3	TGTGCCAGCAGCCCCGCGTCCGGGGAGCTGTTTTTT	CASSPASGELFF
TRBJ2-1	.	.	TRBV18	TGTGCCAGCTCGCGAACAGGGCTATACAATGAGCAGTTCTTC	CASSRTGLYNEQFF
TRBJ1-5	.	.	TRBV5-1	TGCGCCAGCAGCTTGGGAAGCCTGAATCAGCCCCAGCATTTT	CASSLGSLNQPQHF
TRBJ2-1	TRBD2	once	TRBV4-3	TGCGCCAGCAGCCAAGGCCGGGGCGGGGGGGCCACTGAGCAGTTCTTC	CASSQGRGGGATEQFF
TRBJ1-2	TRBD1	.	TRBV18	TGTGCCAGCTCTACCTCGGGACAGGGAAATTATGGCTACACCTTC	CASSTSGQGNYGYTF
TRBJ1-6	TRBD1	.	TRBV15	TGTGCCACCAGCAAATCTCCGGGACAGGCTGTGAGCTCCTATAATTCACCCCTCCACTTT	CATSKSPGQAVSSYNSPLHF
TRBJ2-3	.	.	TRBV4-2	TGTGCCAGCAGCCCCATGGTAGCTGGGGGCCCGGATAGGGGAGATACGCAGTATTTT	CASSPMVAGGPDRGDTQYF
TRBJ2-7	.	.	TRBV21-1	TGTGCCAGCAGCCCCGGTGTCCAAGTCCGTCCCATTCCCTACGAGCAGTACTTC	CASSPGVQVRPIPYEQYF
TRBJ1-3	.	.	TRBV2	TGTGCCAGCAGTGCCGCGTACAGGGACTCTGGAAACACCATATATTTT	CASSAAYRDSGNTIYF
TRBJ2-1	TRBD2	once	TRBV19	TGTGCCAGTAGTATAGATACCGGGACTAGCGGGAGTAACGAGCAGTTCTTC	CASSIDTGTSGSNEQFF
TRBJ1-2	TRBD1	once	TRBV5-1	TGCGCCAGCAGCTTGGGGACAGGGAACTATGGCTACACCTTC	CASSLGTGNYGYTF
TRBJ2-7	TRBD1	few	TRBV6-2/TRBV6-3	TGTGCCAGCAGTGGGACAGGGGGTTACGAGCAGTACTTC	CASSGTGGYEQYF
TRBJ1-1	.	.	TRBV30	TGTGCCTGGAGTGTACGGACAGCCGAAGCTTTCTTT	CAWSVRTAEAFF
TRBJ2-1	TRBD1	few	TRBV7-6	TGTGCCAGCAGCCTCCGGGACAGGGGAAGCGATGAGCAGTTCTTC	CASSLRDRGSDEQFF